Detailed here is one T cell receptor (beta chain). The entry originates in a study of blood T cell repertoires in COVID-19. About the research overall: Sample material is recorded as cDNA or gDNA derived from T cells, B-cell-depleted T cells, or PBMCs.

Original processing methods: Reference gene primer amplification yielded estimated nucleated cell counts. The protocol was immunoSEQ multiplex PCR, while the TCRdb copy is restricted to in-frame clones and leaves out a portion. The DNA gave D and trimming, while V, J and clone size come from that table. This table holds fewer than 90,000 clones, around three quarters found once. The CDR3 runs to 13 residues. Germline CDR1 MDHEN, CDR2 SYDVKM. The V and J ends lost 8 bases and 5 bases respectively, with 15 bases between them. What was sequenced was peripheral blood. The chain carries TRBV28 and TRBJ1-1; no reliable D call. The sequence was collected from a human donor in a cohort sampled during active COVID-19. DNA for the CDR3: TGTGCCAGCCGCGAGAGGGTCGGTACTGAAGCTTTCTTT. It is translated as CASRERVGTEAFF.